This entry lists 3 T cell receptor beta chains sequenced from one sample in a study of blood T cell repertoires in COVID-19. The method was immunoSEQ multiplex PCR; TCRdb's version includes in-frame clones alone and lacks a portion of them. The sample has around 180,000 clones, 70% to 90% seen once. The sample was peripheral blood. These receptors all come from a man between 65 and 85 years old with active or convalescent COVID-19.

This rearrangement joins TRBV2 to TRBJ2-5; D perhaps matches TRBD2 (6 bases). V lost 8 bases and J lost 5, with 15 bases in between. The CDR3 runs to 13 residues. Germline loops: CDR1 SNHLY, CDR2 FYNNEI. CDR3 DNA: TGTGCCAGCGGGGGTAGCCGGGGGGAGACCCAGTACTTC. Amino acid sequence: CASGGSRGETQYF.

The V call is TRBV19, the J call TRBJ2-1; 7 bases match TRBD2. The germline CDR1 and CDR2 sequences are LNHDA and SQIVND (reference sequence). This CDR3 spans 13 amino acids. The ends lost 5 bases at V and 9 bases at J; junction bases unmatched: 7. This CDR3 reads CASSGTNGGEQFF. CDR3 in DNA: TGTGCCAGTAGTGGGACTAACGGGGGTGAGCAGTTCTTC.

The rearrangement uses TRBV30 and TRBJ2-3; 9 bases fit TRBD1. Per germline, CDR1 GTSNPN and CDR2 SVGIG (reference sequence). The CDR3 is made up of 17 amino acids. J lost 0 bases, V lost 0 bases, and 7 bases had no gene match. The CDR3 loop is CAWSVGTGRPSTDTQYF. The CDR3 DNA reads as TGTGCCTGGAGTGTCGGGACAGGGCGCCCTAGCACAGATACGCAGTATTTT.